This entry lists 11 T cell receptor beta chains sequenced from one sample in a study of shared clonotypes between healthy human individuals. TCRdb keeps only in-frame clones here, not all; method: immunoSEQ multiplex PCR. This sample has about half a million clones, with around 73% found just once. Sequenced sample: PBMCs. These receptor sequences come from a woman in her thirties or forties in good health. Some clones in this sample may be carry-over from other donors' samples.

The chain employs TRBV5-1 and TRBJ1-1; D is unresolved. The CDR3 covers 13 residues. Trimming stripped 0 bases from V and 6 bases from J, with 9 bases between. Germline CDR1 reads SGHRS; CDR2 reads YFSETQ. The CDR3 loop is CASSLAGVAEAFF. The CDR3 DNA reads as TGCGCCAGCAGCTTGGCAGGAGTCGCTGAAGCTTTCTTT.

CDR3 residues: CASSQGIRGQAGANVLTF. CDR3 nucleotide sequence: TGCGCCAGCAGCCAAGGGATCAGGGGGCAAGCTGGGGCCAACGTCCTGACTTTC. The rearrangement links TRBV4-1 to TRBJ2-6; 8 bases agree with TRBD1. Germline V gene data show CDR1 as MGHRA and CDR2 as YSYEKL. V lost 1 base to trimming and J lost 2 bases; unmatched junction nucleotides: 7. There are 18 residues in the CDR3.

At least ten counts were recorded for this clone. The chain carries TRBV6-4 and TRBJ2-3, with 9 bases lining up with TRBD2. Germline lookup yields CDR1 MRHNA and CDR2 SNTAGT. CDR3 length: 16 amino acids. V was pared by 0 bases and J by 2 bases, with 3 bases of the junction left unmatched. This chain's CDR3 is CASSDSPSGVTDTQYF. As DNA, the CDR3 is TGTGCCAGCAGTGACTCGCCTAGCGGGGTCACAGATACGCAGTATTTT.

This clone appeared a single time. The V and J genes are TRBV18 and TRBJ2-7; 12 bases are a match to TRBD2. Germline V gene lookup returns CDR1 KGHSH and CDR2 LQKENI. There are 15 residues in the CDR3. V shed 2 bases, J shed 4 bases, and the junction held 3 bases outside the gene matches. This CDR3 reads CASSPRTSGTYEQYF. For the CDR3, the DNA is TGTGCCAGCTCACCAAGGACTAGCGGGACATACGAGCAGTACTTC. The whole variable domain, filled in from reference TRBV18 and TRBJ2-7, reads NAGVMQNPRHLVRRRGQEARLRCSPMKGHSHVYWYRQLPEEGLKFMVYLQKENIIDESGMPKERFSAEFPKEGPSILRIQQVVRGDSAAYFCASSPRTSGTYEQYFGPGTRLTVT.

The chain joins TRBV5-1 to TRBJ2-7, with 8 bases lining up with TRBD1. Germline values: CDR1 SGHRS, CDR2 YFSETQ. The CDR3 covers 17 residues. Unmatched junction bases numbered 14, after V lost 4 bases and J lost 2 bases. CDR3 loop: CASSARPGGGDPYEQYF. DNA for the CDR3: TGCGCCAGCAGCGCAAGGCCAGGGGGCGGCGATCCCTACGAGCAGTACTTC.

The chain carries TRBV20-1 and TRBJ2-3, with D perhaps TRBD2 (5 bases). CDR3 length equals 11 residues. V lost 7 bases and J lost 3, with 8 bases in between. CDR1 DFQATT and CDR2 SNEGSKA come from the germline V gene (reference sequence). CDR3 loop: CSGGMTDTQYF. The CDR3 DNA is TGCAGTGGAGGGATGACAGATACGCAGTATTTT.

This clone appeared a single time. The chain links TRBV5-1 to TRBJ1-3; D is unclear. Germline CDR1 SGHRS, CDR2 YFSETQ. CDR3 size: 14 residues. Trimming took off 0 bases at V and 3 bases at J, with 7 bases between the two ends. CDR3 in DNA: TGCGCCAGCAGCTTGGATACAGTTGGAAACACCATATATTTT. Translated: CASSLDTVGNTIYF.

V gene TRBV9 combines with J gene TRBJ2-1, with 11 bases matching TRBD2. V dropped 3 bases and J dropped 5; count of bases not matched to a gene: 7. Germline CDR1 and CDR2: SGDLS and YYNGEE. The length of the CDR3 is 16 residues. CDR3 DNA sequence: TGTGCCAGCAGCGGGCGACTAGCGGGGACCCACAATGAGCAGTTCTTC. Its protein is CASSGRLAGTHNEQFF.

This clone was detected once. The DNA of the CDR3 is TGTGCCAGCAGCCCCGAAGCGGGAGGGACCCAGTACTTC. Residues: CASSPEAGGTQYF. This chain joins TRBV5-4 and TRBJ2-5, with 9 bases identical to TRBD2. Trimming took 4 bases from V and 7 from J; bases not matched to a gene: 5. The CDR3 is 13 residues long. The germline CDR1 and CDR2 sequences are SGHNT and YYREEE (reference sequence).

V gene TRBV5-6 combines with J gene TRBJ2-5, with 9 bases identical to TRBD2. This CDR3 has 16 residues. CDR1 SGHDT and CDR2 YYEEEE come from the germline V gene. V was pared by 3 bases and J by 0 bases, with 6 bases of the junction left unmatched. The CDR3 sequence is CASSSRLAEYQETQYF. The CDR3 DNA sequence: TGTGCCAGCAGCTCCAGACTAGCGGAGTACCAAGAGACCCAGTACTTC. Filled out from reference TRBV5-6 and TRBJ2-5, the complete variable domain reads DAGVTQSPTHLIKTRGQQVTLRCSPKSGHDTVSWYQQALGQGPQFIFQYYEEEERQRGNFPDRFSGHQFPNYSSELNVNALLLGDSALYLCASSSRLAEYQETQYFGPGTRLLVL.

The chain joins TRBV18 to TRBJ2-5; D possibly uses TRBD1 or TRBD2 (6 bases each). The CDR3 extends over 17 amino acids. Germline-derived CDR1 and CDR2 are KGHSH and LQKENI. Between the trimmed V and J ends, which lost 8 bases and 5 bases, there was a span of 27 bases. DNA for the CDR3: TGTGCCAGCACCCCCACCGGGGGACATCTTACAGGGGAGACCCAGTACTTC. Amino acids: CASTPTGGHLTGETQYF.